These T cell receptor beta chains were read from a single sample in a study of shared clonotypes between healthy human individuals. Profiling relied on immunoSEQ multiplex PCR, and the TCRdb table lists in-frame clones only, not all of them. Of a few million clones in the sample, approximately 92% were seen once. The sample was naive CD4+ T cells sorted from blood. The receptors stem from a man between 18 and 29 years old in good health. CDR3s include the opening cysteine and the closing phenylalanine or tryptophan. Each record gives: V gene, D gene, clone size, J gene, CDR3 DNA, CDR3 protein. The D gene is left open where the match is weak. The size of a clone is reported for some rows only, either as once, few or many, or as a class for expanded clones.

V: TRBV6-1
D: NA
size: NA
J: TRBJ1-5
DNA: TGTGCCAGCAGTGAAGAGACGGGGTATAGCAATCAGCCCCAGCATTTT
CDR3: CASSEETGYSNQPQHF

V: TRBV7-9
D: NA
size: once
J: TRBJ2-5
DNA: TGTGCCAGCAGCCGGGTGGGGCCGGGGGAGACCCAGTACTTC
CDR3: CASSRVGPGETQYF

V: TRBV5-6
D: TRBD1
size: NA
J: TRBJ1-2
DNA: TGTGCCAGCAGCCCCCGACAGGGGGCTCTTTCCCCTTATGGCTACACCTTC
CDR3: CASSPRQGALSPYGYTF

V: TRBV10-2
D: NA
size: NA
J: TRBJ2-7
DNA: TGCGCCAGCAGAGTATCCTACGAGCAGTACTTC
CDR3: CASRVSYEQYF

V: TRBV6-5
D: TRBD1
size: NA
J: TRBJ1-4
DNA: TGTGCCAGCAGTGGCGGGACAGGGAAAAATGAAAAACTGTTTTTT
CDR3: CASSGGTGKNEKLFF

V: TRBV6-5
D: TRBD1
size: NA
J: TRBJ2-6
DNA: TGTGCCAGCAGACCACAGGGGTCTGGGGCCAACGTCCTGACTTTC
CDR3: CASRPQGSGANVLTF

V: TRBV9
D: NA
size: NA
J: TRBJ2-1
DNA: TGTGCCAGCAGCGTAGCGGGACACATGGGCAATGAGCAGTTCTTC
CDR3: CASSVAGHMGNEQFF

V: TRBV7-9
D: TRBD1
size: NA
J: TRBJ1-6
DNA: TGTGCCAGCAGCGAGGAGACAGGGGCGCCCGTCGCCCTCCACTTT
CDR3: CASSEETGAPVALHF

V: TRBV25-1
D: NA
size: NA
J: TRBJ2-6
DNA: TGTGCCAGCAGTGGAACAGCAGGGAGCAGCTCTGGGGCCAACGTCCTGACTTTC
CDR3: CASSGTAGSSSGANVLTF

V: TRBV7-2
D: NA
size: NA
J: TRBJ1-1
DNA: TGTGCCAGCAGCTTAAATGTACAGGGGAACACTGAAGCTTTCTTT
CDR3: CASSLNVQGNTEAFF

V: TRBV6-5
D: NA
size: NA
J: TRBJ2-5
DNA: TGTGCCAGCAGTTGGGGGGTGACCCAGTACTTC
CDR3: CASSWGVTQYF

V: TRBV5-4
D: NA
size: NA
J: TRBJ2-5
DNA: TGTGCCAGCAGCCCGCGGACAGACCAAGAGACCCAGTACTTC
CDR3: CASSPRTDQETQYF

V: TRBV9
D: NA
size: NA
J: TRBJ1-1
DNA: TGTGCCAGCAGCGCCCGAGGGGGGGCGAACACTGAAGCTTTCTTT
CDR3: CASSARGGANTEAFF

V: TRBV5-1
D: TRBD2
size: NA
J: TRBJ2-1
DNA: TGCGCCAGCGGCCTGGATAGCGGGAGTTCCTACAATGAGCAGTTCTTC
CDR3: CASGLDSGSSYNEQFF

V: TRBV5-1
D: NA
size: NA
J: TRBJ2-1
DNA: TGCGCCAGCAGCGTCGGGACGGCCTACAATGAGCAGTTCTTC
CDR3: CASSVGTAYNEQFF

V: TRBV19
D: TRBD1
size: NA
J: TRBJ1-5
DNA: TGTGCCAGTAGGGACTCCGGGACAGGGGAATTT
CDR3: CASRDSGTGEF

V: TRBV10-3
D: TRBD1
size: NA
J: TRBJ1-6
DNA: TGTGCCATCAGTGAAAGGGACAGGGGAGGCAATTCACCCCTCCACTTT
CDR3: CAISERDRGGNSPLHF

V: TRBV30
D: NA
size: NA
J: TRBJ2-7
DNA: TGTGCCTGGAGTCCGCGGGTCTCGGGAGAGCAGTACTTC
CDR3: CAWSPRVSGEQYF

V: TRBV6-5
D: NA
size: NA
J: TRBJ2-7
DNA: TGTGCCAGCAGCCGCCAAAGCCCGACCTACGAGCAGTACTTC
CDR3: CASSRQSPTYEQYF

V: TRBV30
D: NA
size: NA
J: TRBJ2-3
DNA: TGTGCCTGGAGTGCTGTTGTGCCAGATACGCAGTATTTT
CDR3: CAWSAVVPDTQYF

V: TRBV5-4
D: TRBD1
size: once
J: TRBJ2-1
DNA: TGTGCCAGCAGCCCCGCTGGACAGGGGTGGAATGAGCAGTTCTTC
CDR3: CASSPAGQGWNEQFF

V: TRBV6-1
D: NA
size: NA
J: TRBJ1-5
DNA: TGTGCCAGCACGACGGGGAATCGGCCCCAGCATTTT
CDR3: CASTTGNRPQHF

V: TRBV6-1
D: NA
size: NA
J: TRBJ1-1
DNA: TGTGCCAGCACGGTGGGGGGGTCCCTTAACACTGAAGCTTTCTTT
CDR3: CASTVGGSLNTEAFF

V: TRBV20-1
D: NA
size: NA
J: TRBJ2-3
DNA: TGCAGTGTTCTATTTACAGATACGCAGTATTTT
CDR3: CSVLFTDTQYF

V: TRBV6-1
D: TRBD1
size: NA
J: TRBJ2-2
DNA: TGTGCCAGCGATAAAGGGACAGCGAACACCGGGGAGCTGTTTTTT
CDR3: CASDKGTANTGELFF

V: TRBV2
D: TRBD1
size: NA
J: TRBJ1-1
DNA: TGTGCCAGCAGTCTAGGACAGGGTGCGGCTTTCTTT
CDR3: CASSLGQGAAFF

V: TRBV18
D: TRBD1
size: NA
J: TRBJ2-7
DNA: TGTGCCAGCTCACCACAGACAGGGCTTACTTCCTACGAGCAGTACTTC
CDR3: CASSPQTGLTSYEQYF

V: TRBV19
D: NA
size: NA
J: TRBJ1-3
DNA: TGTGCCAGTAGTATACAAGGAAACTCTGGAAACACCATATATTTT
CDR3: CASSIQGNSGNTIYF

V: TRBV19
D: TRBD1
size: NA
J: TRBJ2-1
DNA: TGTGCCAGTAGTTTACAGGGGGTATACAACAATGAGCAGTTCTTC
CDR3: CASSLQGVYNNEQFF

V: TRBV5-1
D: TRBD1
size: NA
J: TRBJ1-2
DNA: TGCGCCAGCAGCTCGACGGGACAGAGCTATGGCTACACCTTC
CDR3: CASSSTGQSYGYTF

V: TRBV5-1
D: TRBD1
size: NA
J: TRBJ1-1
DNA: TGCGCCAGCAGCTCCCGACCGGGACAGGCGAACACTGAAGCTTTCTTT
CDR3: CASSSRPGQANTEAFF

V: TRBV21-1
D: NA
size: NA
J: TRBJ2-7
DNA: TGTGCCAGCAGCAAAAGGACAGGGTCTCACTACGAGCAGTACTTC
CDR3: CASSKRTGSHYEQYF

V: TRBV15
D: NA
size: NA
J: TRBJ2-3
DNA: TGTGCCACCCTAGAATATGGAGCAGATACGCAGTATTTT
CDR3: CATLEYGADTQYF

V: TRBV30
D: NA
size: few
J: TRBJ1-2
DNA: TGTGCCTGGAGTGTGTTGGGGGTCTACGGCTACACCTTC
CDR3: CAWSVLGVYGYTF

V: TRBV6-6
D: NA
size: NA
J: TRBJ2-7
DNA: TGTGCCAGCAGTTCGGACAGTTACGAGCAGTACTTC
CDR3: CASSSDSYEQYF

V: TRBV28
D: TRBD1
size: NA
J: TRBJ2-2
DNA: TGTGCCAGCAGTATAGGGACAGGGCCCGGGGAGCTGTTTTTT
CDR3: CASSIGTGPGELFF

V: TRBV27
D: TRBD2
size: NA
J: TRBJ2-3
DNA: TGTGCCAGCAGTTTCCCCGGGACTAGCGGCACAGATACGCAGTATTTT
CDR3: CASSFPGTSGTDTQYF

V: TRBV6-1
D: NA
size: NA
J: TRBJ1-2
DNA: TGTGCCAGCAGCCCTAACGAGGTACTTGGCTACACCTTC
CDR3: CASSPNEVLGYTF

V: TRBV7-9
D: TRBD1
size: NA
J: TRBJ1-4
DNA: TGTGCCAGCAGCTTAGGCAGGGGGAATGAAAAACTGTTTTTT
CDR3: CASSLGRGNEKLFF

V: TRBV27
D: NA
size: NA
J: TRBJ2-5
DNA: TGTGCCAGCAGTCCCCTGACAGGGCGGGACCCAAAGACCCAGTACTTC
CDR3: CASSPLTGRDPKTQYF

V: TRBV6-5
D: NA
size: NA
J: TRBJ1-2
DNA: TGTGCCAGCAGTTACTCCCAGGCCGCGAGATATGGCTACACCTTC
CDR3: CASSYSQAARYGYTF

V: TRBV27
D: NA
size: NA
J: TRBJ2-7
DNA: TGTGCCAGCAGACCCCGACAGTCCTCCTACGAGCAGTACTTC
CDR3: CASRPRQSSYEQYF

V: TRBV18
D: TRBD2
size: NA
J: TRBJ2-7
DNA: TGTGCCAGCTCACCCACTAGCGGGTTGGGGGTCTACGAGCAGTACTTC
CDR3: CASSPTSGLGVYEQYF

V: TRBV19
D: NA
size: NA
J: TRBJ1-5
DNA: TGTGCCAGTAGGGGGACAAACCAGCCCCAGCATTTT
CDR3: CASRGTNQPQHF

V: TRBV18
D: NA
size: NA
J: TRBJ2-1
DNA: TGTGCCAGCTCACCAGCTAACGCCTACAATGAGCAGTTCTTC
CDR3: CASSPANAYNEQFF

V: TRBV11-2
D: NA
size: NA
J: TRBJ1-2
DNA: TGTGCCAGCAGCTTAGCCAATGGGGCCGTGGGTGGCTACACCTTC
CDR3: CASSLANGAVGGYTF

V: TRBV29-1
D: NA
size: NA
J: TRBJ2-3
DNA: TGCAGCGTTGAAGGGGCGGGGAGCACAGATACGCAGTATTTT
CDR3: CSVEGAGSTDTQYF

V: TRBV6-5
D: NA
size: once
J: TRBJ2-5
DNA: TGTGCCAGCAGTTCCCCTGAAGAGACCCAGTACTTC
CDR3: CASSSPEETQYF

V: TRBV7-9
D: TRBD2
size: NA
J: TRBJ2-5
DNA: TGTGCCAGCAGCTTAGTCCCTAGCGGGACGGAGACCCAGTACTTC
CDR3: CASSLVPSGTETQYF

V: TRBV30
D: TRBD2
size: NA
J: TRBJ2-7
DNA: TGTGCCCACCGGACTAGCGGGACCCACGAGCAGTACTTC
CDR3: CAHRTSGTHEQYF

V: TRBV5-1
D: TRBD1
size: NA
J: TRBJ1-5
DNA: TGCGCCAGCAGCTTGACAGGGGCGGGGGAGCCCCAGCATTTT
CDR3: CASSLTGAGEPQHF

V: TRBV6-5
D: NA
size: once
J: TRBJ2-2
DNA: TGTGCCAGCAGACCCAGGGGTACGGGTACCGGGGAGCTGTTTTTT
CDR3: CASRPRGTGTGELFF

V: TRBV5-1
D: TRBD1
size: NA
J: TRBJ2-2
DNA: TGCGCCAGCAGCGCACCGGGACAGGGTACCGGGGAGCTGTTTTTT
CDR3: CASSAPGQGTGELFF

V: TRBV18
D: TRBD1
size: NA
J: TRBJ2-3
DNA: TGTGCCAGCTCACCCCAGGGGGCTAGCACAGATACGCAGTATTTT
CDR3: CASSPQGASTDTQYF